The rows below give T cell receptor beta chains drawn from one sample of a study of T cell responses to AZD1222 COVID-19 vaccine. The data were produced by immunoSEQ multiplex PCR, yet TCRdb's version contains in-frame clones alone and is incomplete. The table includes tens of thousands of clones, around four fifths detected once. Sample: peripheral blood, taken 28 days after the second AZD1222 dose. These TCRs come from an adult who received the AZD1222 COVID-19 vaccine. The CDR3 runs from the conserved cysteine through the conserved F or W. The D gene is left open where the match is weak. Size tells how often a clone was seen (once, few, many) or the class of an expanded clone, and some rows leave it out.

CDR3nt: TGCGCCAGCAGCTTCGGGACGGGAAGCTATGGCTACACCTTC
CDR3aa: CASSFGTGSYGYTF
j_gene: TRBJ1-2
abundance: .
v_gene: TRBV5-1
d_gene: .

CDR3nt: TGTGCCAGCTCACGGGACAGGGACACTGAAGCTTTCTTT
CDR3aa: CASSRDRDTEAFF
j_gene: TRBJ1-1
abundance: .
v_gene: TRBV18
d_gene: TRBD1

CDR3nt: TGTGCCATCAGTGAGGAGGGCAGGGCGAACACTGAAGCTTTCTTT
CDR3aa: CAISEEGRANTEAFF
j_gene: TRBJ1-1
abundance: .
v_gene: TRBV10-3
d_gene: .

CDR3nt: TGTGCCAGTAGTACACAGGGTGTAGAAAAACTGTTTTTT
CDR3aa: CASSTQGVEKLFF
j_gene: TRBJ1-4
abundance: .
v_gene: TRBV19
d_gene: .

CDR3nt: TGTGCCAGTTTGGGGGGCTATTCAACTAATGAAAAACTGTTTTTT
CDR3aa: CASLGGYSTNEKLFF
j_gene: TRBJ1-4
abundance: .
v_gene: TRBV19
d_gene: .

CDR3nt: TGCGCCAGCAGGCAACACCGGGACAGCATACGTCACGAGCAGTACTTC
CDR3aa: CASRQHRDSIRHEQYF
j_gene: TRBJ2-7
abundance: .
v_gene: TRBV5-1
d_gene: TRBD1

CDR3nt: TGTGCCAGCAGTCTACCCATCCTACCGGAAACCGGGGAGCTGTTTTTT
CDR3aa: CASSLPILPETGELFF
j_gene: TRBJ2-2
abundance: medium-sized
v_gene: TRBV28
d_gene: .

CDR3nt: TGTGCCAGCTCACCCAGGGGGGACAGGGGCTCTGGGGCCAACGTCCTGACTTTC
CDR3aa: CASSPRGDRGSGANVLTF
j_gene: TRBJ2-6
abundance: .
v_gene: TRBV18
d_gene: TRBD1

CDR3nt: TGTGCCACCAGCATTACAGGGGCGGACACCATATATTTT
CDR3aa: CATSITGADTIYF
j_gene: TRBJ1-3
abundance: .
v_gene: TRBV15
d_gene: TRBD1

CDR3nt: TGTGCCAGCACAGTGGGTAGGGGAACAGATACGCAGTATTTT
CDR3aa: CASTVGRGTDTQYF
j_gene: TRBJ2-3
abundance: .
v_gene: TRBV6-5
d_gene: .

CDR3nt: TGTGCCAGCAGTCCCCGAGGAGGGGCGAGCGGAAGGAACGAAAAACTGTTTTTT
CDR3aa: CASSPRGGASGRNEKLFF
j_gene: TRBJ1-4
abundance: once
v_gene: TRBV28
d_gene: .

CDR3nt: TGTGCCAGCAAGTTTCGACGGGACGGAGGGGGCTACACCTTC
CDR3aa: CASKFRRDGGGYTF
j_gene: TRBJ1-2
abundance: .
v_gene: TRBV27
d_gene: .

CDR3nt: TGTGCCAGCAGTTTAGGTGTTATTGACAAACTGGAGACCCAGTACTTC
CDR3aa: CASSLGVIDKLETQYF
j_gene: TRBJ2-5
abundance: .
v_gene: TRBV28
d_gene: .

CDR3nt: TGTGCCAGCAGTGAAAGGGGTTCTCTGGCGCCGGACTTC
CDR3aa: CASSERGSLAPDF
j_gene: TRBJ2-7
abundance: .
v_gene: TRBV2
d_gene: .

CDR3nt: TGTGCCAGCAGCGTACGGGTGAATTCACCCCTCCACTTT
CDR3aa: CASSVRVNSPLHF
j_gene: TRBJ1-6
abundance: .
v_gene: TRBV9
d_gene: .

CDR3nt: TGTGCCACCAGCAGAGAGGGCAACTACGAGCAGTACTTC
CDR3aa: CATSREGNYEQYF
j_gene: TRBJ2-7
abundance: .
v_gene: TRBV15
d_gene: .

CDR3nt: TGTGCCAGCTCAATCCTCAATGAGCAGTTCTTC
CDR3aa: CASSILNEQFF
j_gene: TRBJ2-1
abundance: .
v_gene: TRBV18
d_gene: .

CDR3nt: TGTGCCAGTACTGGAGGGACGGGGGCAGATACGCAGTATTTT
CDR3aa: CASTGGTGADTQYF
j_gene: TRBJ2-3
abundance: .
v_gene: TRBV19
d_gene: .

CDR3nt: TGTGCCAGCCGGGACAGAATGGGAGCTGAAGCTTTCTTT
CDR3aa: CASRDRMGAEAFF
j_gene: TRBJ1-1
abundance: .
v_gene: TRBV12-3/TRBV12-4
d_gene: TRBD1

CDR3nt: TGTGCCAGCAGCCAAGGGAACTCACCCCTCCACTTT
CDR3aa: CASSQGNSPLHF
j_gene: TRBJ1-6
abundance: .
v_gene: TRBV3-1/TRBV3-2
d_gene: .

CDR3nt: TGTGCCAGCAGGACAGGGTTGAACACTGAAGCTTTCTTT
CDR3aa: CASRTGLNTEAFF
j_gene: TRBJ1-1
abundance: .
v_gene: TRBV2
d_gene: TRBD1

CDR3nt: TGCGCCAGCAGCTTGGGTCCCACTCAAGGGGGCAGCTATGGCTACACCTTC
CDR3aa: CASSLGPTQGGSYGYTF
j_gene: TRBJ1-2
abundance: .
v_gene: TRBV5-1
d_gene: TRBD1

CDR3nt: TGTGCCAGCAGCTTAGTCTCCAGGCGCAACGCCGGGGCCAACGTCCTGACTTTC
CDR3aa: CASSLVSRRNAGANVLTF
j_gene: TRBJ2-6
abundance: once
v_gene: TRBV7-2
d_gene: .

CDR3nt: TGTGCCACCAGTGATCCGGGTCCAGATCAGCCCCAGCATTTT
CDR3aa: CATSDPGPDQPQHF
j_gene: TRBJ1-5
abundance: once
v_gene: TRBV24-1
d_gene: .

CDR3nt: TGTGCCAGCAGCCGCGGGACACATCAAGAGACCCAGTACTTC
CDR3aa: CASSRGTHQETQYF
j_gene: TRBJ2-5
abundance: .
v_gene: TRBV7-3
d_gene: .

CDR3nt: TGTGCCAGCAGCCCCGCAAATGTCCGCGGGGCTCAGCCCCAGCATTTT
CDR3aa: CASSPANVRGAQPQHF
j_gene: TRBJ1-5
abundance: once
v_gene: TRBV7-2
d_gene: .

CDR3nt: TGTGCCAGCAGACTTACCACTCCGGGCCTCCCAGGGGATGGCTACACCTTC
CDR3aa: CASRLTTPGLPGDGYTF
j_gene: TRBJ1-2
abundance: few
v_gene: TRBV27
d_gene: .

CDR3nt: TGTGCCAGCAGCTTAGCTCAGCGGGGGATTTTCAATGAGCAGTTCTTC
CDR3aa: CASSLAQRGIFNEQFF
j_gene: TRBJ2-1
abundance: .
v_gene: TRBV7-2
d_gene: TRBD2

CDR3nt: TGCAGCGCGACAGGGAGTGGGAACACTGAAGCTTTCTTT
CDR3aa: CSATGSGNTEAFF
j_gene: TRBJ1-1
abundance: once
v_gene: TRBV29-1
d_gene: TRBD1

CDR3nt: TGTGCCAGCAGCCAAGGACTAGCGTCGGCTCTCGATACGCAGTATTTT
CDR3aa: CASSQGLASALDTQYF
j_gene: TRBJ2-3
abundance: once
v_gene: TRBV5-4
d_gene: TRBD2

CDR3nt: TGTGCCAGCAGCTTAAAGGGACAGGGGGCCGGTGAAGCTTTCTTT
CDR3aa: CASSLKGQGAGEAFF
j_gene: TRBJ1-1
abundance: .
v_gene: TRBV7-2
d_gene: TRBD1

CDR3nt: TGCGCCAGCAGCGGGACCGGGACAGGGAACTACGAGCAGTACTTC
CDR3aa: CASSGTGTGNYEQYF
j_gene: TRBJ2-7
abundance: .
v_gene: TRBV5-1
d_gene: TRBD1

CDR3nt: TGTGCCAGCAGCTTAGAGACAGGGGGCTCAGATACGCAGTATTTT
CDR3aa: CASSLETGGSDTQYF
j_gene: TRBJ2-3
abundance: .
v_gene: TRBV11-3
d_gene: TRBD1

CDR3nt: TGTGCCATCAGTTGGACAGGGGGCACAAGCTATGGCTACACCTTC
CDR3aa: CAISWTGGTSYGYTF
j_gene: TRBJ1-2
abundance: .
v_gene: TRBV10-3
d_gene: TRBD1

CDR3nt: TGTGCCAGCAGCCCCTTAGGGGGGGGGATGACCGGGGAGCTGTTTTTT
CDR3aa: CASSPLGGGMTGELFF
j_gene: TRBJ2-2
abundance: .
v_gene: TRBV5-4
d_gene: .

CDR3nt: TGCGCCAGCAGCTTGGGTTATAGCAATCAGCCCCAGCATTTT
CDR3aa: CASSLGYSNQPQHF
j_gene: TRBJ1-5
abundance: .
v_gene: TRBV5-1
d_gene: .

CDR3nt: TGTGCCAGTAGTATCCCCGGCACAGATACGCAGTATTTT
CDR3aa: CASSIPGTDTQYF
j_gene: TRBJ2-3
abundance: .
v_gene: TRBV19
d_gene: .

CDR3nt: TGTGCCAGCAGTGAAGCCCCCCTCTACACCTTC
CDR3aa: CASSEAPLYTF
j_gene: TRBJ1-2
abundance: .
v_gene: TRBV2
d_gene: .

CDR3nt: TGTGCCAGCAGCTTAGAGGGAGGCGCGGGGAATCAGCCCCAGCATTTT
CDR3aa: CASSLEGGAGNQPQHF
j_gene: TRBJ1-5
abundance: .
v_gene: TRBV11-2
d_gene: .

CDR3nt: TGCGCCAGCAGCCCCGGACAGGGTCTAAAGAACACTGAAGCTTTCTTT
CDR3aa: CASSPGQGLKNTEAFF
j_gene: TRBJ1-1
abundance: .
v_gene: TRBV5-1
d_gene: TRBD1

CDR3nt: TGTGCCAGCAGCAAACTTTCGTGGCTTTCGGGGTACAAGTCCCAGCATTTT
CDR3aa: CASSKLSWLSGYKSQHF
j_gene: TRBJ1-5
abundance: .
v_gene: TRBV7-3
d_gene: .

CDR3nt: TGTGCCAGCAGCTTGTGGGAGGACAGACTCACAGATACGCAGTATTTT
CDR3aa: CASSLWEDRLTDTQYF
j_gene: TRBJ2-3
abundance: .
v_gene: TRBV5-5
d_gene: .

CDR3nt: TGTGCCAGCTCACCGGATGGCCTAGCGGGGGGCAATGAGCAGTTCTTC
CDR3aa: CASSPDGLAGGNEQFF
j_gene: TRBJ2-1
abundance: .
v_gene: TRBV18
d_gene: TRBD2

CDR3nt: TGCGCCAGCAGCTTGGGGACAGGGACGTTGTACGAGCAGTACTTC
CDR3aa: CASSLGTGTLYEQYF
j_gene: TRBJ2-7
abundance: .
v_gene: TRBV5-1
d_gene: TRBD1

CDR3nt: TGTGCCTGGAAAACCCAGTCTTCCTACGAGCAGTACTTC
CDR3aa: CAWKTQSSYEQYF
j_gene: TRBJ2-7
abundance: few
v_gene: TRBV30
d_gene: .

CDR3nt: TGCGCCAGCAGCACCGGCAGGACTGAAGCTTTCTTT
CDR3aa: CASSTGRTEAFF
j_gene: TRBJ1-1
abundance: .
v_gene: TRBV5-1
d_gene: .

CDR3nt: TGCAGCGTCGATGGTGGGTCCATTGGGGGATACGAGCAGTACTTC
CDR3aa: CSVDGGSIGGYEQYF
j_gene: TRBJ2-7
abundance: .
v_gene: TRBV29-1
d_gene: .

CDR3nt: TGTGCCAGCAGCTTGACAGATACTAGCAATCAGCCCCAGCATTTT
CDR3aa: CASSLTDTSNQPQHF
j_gene: TRBJ1-5
abundance: .
v_gene: TRBV7-9
d_gene: .

CDR3nt: TGCGCCAGCAGCTTGGCCGGACAGGGGGCTGGTGAGCAGTACTTC
CDR3aa: CASSLAGQGAGEQYF
j_gene: TRBJ2-7
abundance: .
v_gene: TRBV5-1
d_gene: TRBD1

CDR3nt: TGTGCCAGCGGGACGCCTGGAGGGAGAGGCTACACCTTC
CDR3aa: CASGTPGGRGYTF
j_gene: TRBJ1-2
abundance: .
v_gene: TRBV28
d_gene: .

CDR3nt: TGTGCCAGCAGTTTCCGAGATACGCAGTATTTT
CDR3aa: CASSFRDTQYF
j_gene: TRBJ2-3
abundance: .
v_gene: TRBV27
d_gene: .

CDR3nt: TGTGCCAGCAGCCAAACGGCTGGCCGCACAGATACGCAGTATTTT
CDR3aa: CASSQTAGRTDTQYF
j_gene: TRBJ2-3
abundance: once
v_gene: TRBV3-1/TRBV3-2
d_gene: .

CDR3nt: TGCGCCAGCAGCTCTGGGTCGGGCCGCATTTATGGCTACACCTTC
CDR3aa: CASSSGSGRIYGYTF
j_gene: TRBJ1-2
abundance: once
v_gene: TRBV5-1
d_gene: .

CDR3nt: TGTGCCAGCAGTTTATCCCTCACAGATACGCAGTATTTT
CDR3aa: CASSLSLTDTQYF
j_gene: TRBJ2-3
abundance: .
v_gene: TRBV6-5
d_gene: .

CDR3nt: TGTGCCAGCAGTGGGCTATACGAGCAGTACTTC
CDR3aa: CASSGLYEQYF
j_gene: TRBJ2-7
abundance: .
v_gene: TRBV25-1
d_gene: .

CDR3nt: TGTGCCAGCGAGGGACGGCTCTGGTCGGATACGCAGTATTTT
CDR3aa: CASEGRLWSDTQYF
j_gene: TRBJ2-3
abundance: .
v_gene: TRBV19
d_gene: .

CDR3nt: TGTGCCAGCAGCTTGGGAGGGACGGCAAGAAACTATGGCTACACCTTC
CDR3aa: CASSLGGTARNYGYTF
j_gene: TRBJ1-2
abundance: .
v_gene: TRBV5-6
d_gene: .